This T cell receptor (beta chain) stems from a study of cytomegalovirus exposure and HLA in healthy donors. Whole-study results and caveats: Clusters of TCRs from the first cohort tended to co-occur in the 120 or so validation repertoires (as a later analysis found).

CDR1 is LGHNA and CDR2 is YNFKEQ in the germline V gene. There are 17 residues in the CDR3. V was pared by 0 bases and J by 4 bases, with 18 bases between. Assay: immunoSEQ multiplex PCR; the TCRdb copy retains only in-frame clones and omits some. The sample carries 150,000 to 200,000 clones, roughly 86% recorded once. As for this clone: Its antigen is not known.

The sequenced sample was PBMCs. This clonotype originated in a man aged 18 to 30 in good health and CMV-seropositive. The V gene is TRBV4-2, the J gene TRBJ1-2, with a possible D match to TRBD1 (5 bases). CDR3 amino acids: CASSQETGPRQGYGYTF. CDR3 DNA: TGTGCCAGCAGCCAAGAAACCGGGCCCCGGCAGGGCTATGGCTACACCTTC.